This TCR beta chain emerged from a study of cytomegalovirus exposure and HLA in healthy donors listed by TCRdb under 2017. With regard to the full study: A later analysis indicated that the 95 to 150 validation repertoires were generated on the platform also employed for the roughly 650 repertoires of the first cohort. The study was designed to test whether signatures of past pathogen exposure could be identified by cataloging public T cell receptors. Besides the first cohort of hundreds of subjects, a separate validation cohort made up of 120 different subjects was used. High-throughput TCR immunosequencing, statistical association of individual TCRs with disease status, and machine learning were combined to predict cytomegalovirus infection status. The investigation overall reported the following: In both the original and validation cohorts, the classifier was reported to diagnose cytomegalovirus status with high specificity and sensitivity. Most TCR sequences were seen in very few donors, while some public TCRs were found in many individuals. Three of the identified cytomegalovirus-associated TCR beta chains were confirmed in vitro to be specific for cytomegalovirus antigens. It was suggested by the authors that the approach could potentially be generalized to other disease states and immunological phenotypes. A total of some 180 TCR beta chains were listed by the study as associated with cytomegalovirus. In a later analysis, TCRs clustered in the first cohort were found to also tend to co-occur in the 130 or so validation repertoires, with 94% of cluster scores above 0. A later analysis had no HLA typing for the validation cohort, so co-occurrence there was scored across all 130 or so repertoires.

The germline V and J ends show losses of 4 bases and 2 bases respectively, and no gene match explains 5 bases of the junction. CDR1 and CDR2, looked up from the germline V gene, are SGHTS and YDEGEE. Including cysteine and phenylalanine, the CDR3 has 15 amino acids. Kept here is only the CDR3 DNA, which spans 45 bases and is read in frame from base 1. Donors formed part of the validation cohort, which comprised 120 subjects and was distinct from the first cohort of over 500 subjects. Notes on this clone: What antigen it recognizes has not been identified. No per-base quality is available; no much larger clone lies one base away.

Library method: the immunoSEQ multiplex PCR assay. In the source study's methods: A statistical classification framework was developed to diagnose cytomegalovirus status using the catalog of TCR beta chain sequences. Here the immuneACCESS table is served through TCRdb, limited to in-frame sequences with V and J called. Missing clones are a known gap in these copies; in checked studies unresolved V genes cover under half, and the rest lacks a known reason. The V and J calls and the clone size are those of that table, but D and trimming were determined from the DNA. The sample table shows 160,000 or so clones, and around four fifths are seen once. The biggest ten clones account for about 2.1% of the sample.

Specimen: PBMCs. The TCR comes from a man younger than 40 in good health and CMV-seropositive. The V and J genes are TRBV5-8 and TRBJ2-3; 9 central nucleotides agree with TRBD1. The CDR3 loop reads CASSPGTGNTDTQYF. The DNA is TGTGCCAGCAGCCCCGGGACAGGGAACACAGATACGCAGTATTTT. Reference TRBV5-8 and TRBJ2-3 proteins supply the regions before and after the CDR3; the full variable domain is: EAGVTQSPTHLIKTRGQQATLRCSPISGHTSVYWYQQALGLGLQFLLWYDEGEERNRGNFPPRFSGRQFPNYSSELNVNALELEDSALYLCASSPGTGNTDTQYFGPGTRLTVL.